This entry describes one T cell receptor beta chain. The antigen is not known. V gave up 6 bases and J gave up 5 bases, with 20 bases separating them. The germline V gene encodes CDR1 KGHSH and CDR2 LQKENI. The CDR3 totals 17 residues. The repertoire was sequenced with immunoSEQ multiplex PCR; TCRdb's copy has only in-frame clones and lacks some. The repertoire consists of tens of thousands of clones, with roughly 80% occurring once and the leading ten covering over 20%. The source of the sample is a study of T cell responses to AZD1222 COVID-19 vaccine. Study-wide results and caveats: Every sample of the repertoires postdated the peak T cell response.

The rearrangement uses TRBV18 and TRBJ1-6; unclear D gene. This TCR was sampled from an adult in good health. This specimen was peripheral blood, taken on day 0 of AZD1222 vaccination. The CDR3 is CASSTGSGGLDNSPLHF. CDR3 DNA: TGTGCCAGCTCCACCGGCTCAGGCGGGTTGGATAATTCACCCCTCCACTTT.